This T cell receptor (beta chain) was profiled in a study of response to subunit inactivated influenza vaccine. TCRdb reprocessed the RT-PCR reads with MiXCR, giving one entry per CDR3 protein. The sample includes more than 450,000 distinct CDR3 sequences, 10% to 12% of them seen just once. CDR3 length: 13 amino acids. J lost 9 bases, V lost 6 bases, and 8 bases had no gene match. The germline V gene has CDR1 SNHLY and CDR2 FYNNEI. This clonotype has ten or more counts. This sample was also put to use in a study of T cells expressing NK-cell markers. That paper notes: cDNA encoding TCR beta was synthesized via 5'RACE template switching incorporating UMIs.

The TCR sequence derives from a man aged 50 to 60 who received an inactivated influenza vaccine. This rearrangement joins TRBV2 to TRBJ2-1; 7 nucleotides agree with TRBD1. Sequences were derived from PBMCs from blood, sampled on the day of vaccination. The CDR3 reads CASRATGAIEQFF. CDR3 DNA: TGTGCCAGCAGGGCTACAGGGGCTATTGAGCAGTTCTTC.